This T cell receptor (beta chain) was recovered during a study of shared clonotypes between healthy human individuals. This clone was seen just once. The CDR3 is 15 residues long. Germline CDR1 is MNHNS and CDR2 is SASEGT. The V segment lost 2 bases and the J segment 3 bases; nucleotides outside the gene matches: 7. Profiling relied on immunoSEQ multiplex PCR, and the TCRdb table lists in-frame clones only, not all of them. The table shows approximately 2,300,000 clones, with 85% to 95% occurring only once. Sample: naive CD4+ T cells from PBMCs. The subset is: CD45RA+ positively selected. The origin of this receptor is a man aged 18 to 29 in good health. Some clones in this sample may be carry-over from other donors' samples. The chain is built from TRBV6-1 and TRBJ2-7; 7 bases are a match to TRBD1. As DNA, the CDR3 is TGTGCCAGCAGTGAAAGGGGACAGCTGCTCTACGAGCAGTACTTC. Its protein is CASSERGQLLYEQYF.